Detailed here is one T cell receptor beta chain. What antigen it recognizes has not been identified. Within one base of it there is no much larger clone, and no base qualities were kept. RNA was extracted with the RNeasy kit and 0.5 to 1 ug was reverse transcribed using random hexamers. The immunoSEQ multiplex PCR assay, which covers 54 Vbeta and 13 Jbeta segments, was used to amplify TCR beta CDR3 regions. PCR amplification bias was corrected by using a synthetic template baseline for primer optimization and computational correction. In the paper's pipeline: Only productive sequences were kept, with reads annotated to V, D and J genes according to IMGT and analyzed in immunoSEQ Analyzer. Clonality was computed as one minus Shannon entropy normalized by log2 of the number of productive unique sequences. Public and private clones were assessed among the 100 most prevalent clones of each patient and control. Clones were defined as Susac-specific if absent from the healthy and MS cohorts, from 900 to 1,200 published viral clones and from other ImmuneACCESS disease sequences. Using fastp at Q25 and MiXCR, TCRdb reprocessed the public reads and kept productive beta chains. Rows matching on CDR3 protein sequence are summarized as one entry with the most common DNA and genes. The V and J calls here are based on TCRdb, not the publication. The sample has some 150,000 distinct CDR3 sequences on record, just under 95% of them singletons. Over 0.2% of the sample comes from the top ten.

V and J are trimmed by 5 bases and 4 bases, and the gene matches miss 2 bases of the junction. The CDR3 measures 12 amino acids from cysteine to phenylalanine. Only the CDR3 portion is preserved as DNA: 36 bases, with reading frame beginning at the first base. Reading the germline V gene (reference sequence) gives CDR1 DFQATT and CDR2 SNEGSKA. The data derive from a study of CD8 T cells in Susac syndrome (dated by TCRdb to the late 2010s). Regarding the study in general: The study used repertoire sequencing to test whether antigen drove CD8+ T cell activation and differentiation in Susac syndrome. The clonality of the CD8+ T cell repertoire was compared across over 10 healthy donors, roughly 14 Susac syndrome patients and under 18 multiple sclerosis patients. Overall study outcomes, separate from this receptor: The TCR sequencing and HLA analysis was acknowledged to have included a relatively small number of individuals.

Peripheral blood CD8+ and CD4+ T cells from healthy donors, Susac syndrome patients and multiple sclerosis patients were profiled by high-throughput TCR beta sequencing. Multiple sclerosis controls were treatment-naive patients with stable or active relapsing-remitting disease fulfilling revised McDonald criteria. CD8+ TEMRA cells were enriched by FACS, while bulk CD8+ and CD4+ T cells were purified by magnetic negative isolation. Blood was drawn into EDTA tubes, processed within 24 hours, and PBMCs were isolated by density gradient centrifugation. PBMCs intended for TCR sequencing were cryopreserved in liquid nitrogen and were subsequently thawed in a 37 degrees C water bath. Purity of sorted or isolated CD4+, CD8+ and CD8+ TEMRA cells was at least 90%.

Here the chain combines TRBV20-1 and TRBJ1-1; 9 central nucleotides agree with TRBD1. Sample: CD8+ T cells from PBMCs. The clonotype comes from a human donor with multiple sclerosis. The CDR3 loop reads CSARQGGTEAFF. The nucleotide sequence reads TGCAGTGCTCGACAGGGGGGCACTGAAGCTTTCTTT.